These 18 T cell receptor beta chains came from one sample sequenced in a study of shared clonotypes between healthy human individuals. Clones were sequenced by immunoSEQ multiplex PCR, and TCRdb holds only the in-frame ones, with some missing. In the table there are some 2.3 million clones, approximately 93% of which are singletons. The specimen was naive CD4+ T cells from PBMCs. Documented subset: CD45RA+ positively selected. All receptors derive from a man in his late teens or twenties in good health. Some clones in this sample may be carry-over from other donors' samples.

V and J are TRBV7-9 and TRBJ2-5; D gene uncertain. CDR1 and CDR2 (germline): SEHNR, FQNEAQ (reference sequence). Trimming left V 5 bases short and J 4 bases short, with 8 bases between. The CDR3 totals 12 residues. The CDR3 loop is CASSTRRETQYF. As DNA, the CDR3 is TGTGCCAGCAGCACAAGGCGAGAGACCCAGTACTTC.

The DNA of the CDR3 is TGTGCCAGCAAGAGGGCGGCGAATTCACCCCTCCACTTT. This translates into CASKRAANSPLHF. The V gene is TRBV6-5, the J gene TRBJ1-6; no firm D call. V lost 7 bases and J lost 7, with 11 bases in between. There are 13 residues in the CDR3. CDR1 is MNHEY and CDR2 is SVGAGI in the germline V gene.

The V and J genes are TRBV5-1 and TRBJ2-2; 9 bases line up with TRBD1. CDR1 SGHRS and CDR2 YFSETQ come from the germline V gene. CDR3 size: 17 residues. The trim removed 4 bases at V and 4 bases at J, leaving 11 bases unmatched. The CDR3 bases are TGCGCCAGCAGCCTCGGACAGGGGATGGGTATCACCGGGGAGCTGTTTTTT. The encoded protein is CASSLGQGMGITGELFF.

The chain employs TRBV7-3 and TRBJ2-7, with TRBD2 identical over 8 bases. The CDR3 is 13 residues long. Germline CDR1 and CDR2: SGHTA and FQGTGA. Trimming cost V 3 bases and J 7 bases; bases outside gene matches: 5. The DNA for the CDR3 is TGTGCCAGCAGCTTCGGCTCGGGAGGGGAGCAGTACTTC. Translating gives CASSFGSGGEQYF.

CDR3 nucleotides: TGTGCCAGTAGTATAGACTGGAGGGGTAGGGGTGAAGCTTTCTTT. Its translation: CASSIDWRGRGEAFF. J is TRBJ1-1 and V is TRBV19; D is possibly TRBD1 (5 bases). Trimming took off 0 bases at V and 7 bases at J, with 15 bases between the two ends. Germline V CDR1 and CDR2: LNHDA, SQIVND (reference sequence). This CDR3 contains 15 residues.

The J gene is TRBJ2-5, the V gene TRBV7-8; 10 positions match TRBD2. The CDR3 runs to 15 residues. Trimming at V came to 5 bases and at J to 1 base, leaving 4 bases not matched to a gene. Germline-derived CDR1 and CDR2 are SGHVS and FQNEAQ. The CDR3 loop is CASSRASGSQETQYF. In nucleotides, the CDR3 is TGTGCCAGCAGCAGGGCTAGCGGGAGCCAAGAGACCCAGTACTTC.

Note on this clone: Other DNA sequences from this sample encode an identical CDR3 as well. The chain is built from TRBV2 and TRBJ1-5, with 10 nucleotides matching TRBD1. This CDR3 region has 15 residues. The germline gives CDR1 SNHLY, CDR2 FYNNEI. V was clipped by 5 bases and J by 3 bases; unmatched bases: 4. The CDR3 loop reads CASSLGQGNNQPQHF. CDR3 sequence (DNA): TGTGCCAGCAGTCTGGGACAGGGGAACAATCAGCCCCAGCATTTT.

V usage is TRBV4-1 and J usage is TRBJ2-5, with a tentative D call TRBD2 (6 bases). The J call may be in error: the DNA end matches TRBJ2-7 better. Germline V gene data show CDR1 as MGHRA and CDR2 as YSYEKL. This CDR3 is built from 14 residues. As DNA, the CDR3 is TGCGCCAGCAGCCAACGACTAGGTCGCTACGAGCAGTACTTC. Translating it yields CASSQRLGRYEQYF.

The chain couples TRBV5-1 to TRBJ2-7; tentative D call: TRBD1 (6 bases). Trimming took 0 bases from V and 5 from J, leaving 18 bases between them. The CDR3 is made up of 16 amino acids. CDR1 and CDR2 (germline): SGHRS, YFSETQ. This chain's CDR3 is CASSLAGSLEGDEQYF. The DNA of the CDR3 is TGCGCCAGCAGCTTGGCCGGAAGCCTCGAGGGGGACGAGCAGTACTTC.

The chain links TRBV28 to TRBJ2-5; the D gene is possibly TRBD1 (5 bases). Trimming cost V 6 bases and J 5 bases, with 22 bases left between them. CDR1 is MDHEN and CDR2 is SYDVKM in the germline V gene. The CDR3 loop spans 16 amino acids. The DNA of the CDR3 is TGTGCCAGCAGGGTGCAAGGGGCTAATTTCTTGGAGACCCAGTACTTC. Its protein is CASRVQGANFLETQYF.

This chain connects TRBV4-1 to TRBJ2-7, with 8 bases lining up with TRBD2. The CDR3 contains 16 residues. In germline, CDR1 is MGHRA, CDR2 YSYEKL. V gave up 0 bases and J gave up 2 bases; unmatched junction bases: 6. CDR3 DNA: TGCGCCAGCAGCCAAGATCTGCTAGCGGGTACCTACGAGCAGTACTTC. This codes for CASSQDLLAGTYEQYF.

This rearrangement joins TRBV4-3 to TRBJ2-5; 8 nucleotides match TRBD2. CDR1 and CDR2 (germline): LGHNA, YSLEER. Trimming cost V 2 bases and J 5 bases; bases outside gene matches: 16. CDR3 size: 18 residues. The CDR3 here is CASSQTQGAGGPMETQYF. CDR3 DNA: TGCGCCAGCAGCCAAACCCAAGGGGCGGGGGGTCCAATGGAGACCCAGTACTTC.

The rearrangement joins TRBV5-8 to TRBJ2-7; 8 positions agree with TRBD2. V dropped 2 bases and J dropped 3; count of bases not matched to a gene: 13. This CDR3 has 17 amino acids. CDR1 is SGHTS and CDR2 is YDEGEE in the germline V gene. The chain's CDR3 is CASSFRGGAGWVYEQYF. CDR3 nucleotides: TGTGCCAGCAGCTTCCGGGGGGGCGCGGGTTGGGTCTACGAGCAGTACTTC.

The chain recombines TRBV28 with TRBJ2-7; either TRBD1 or TRBD2 may fit D (7 bases each). The ends were cut back, 11 bases at V and 5 bases at J, with 19 bases in the middle. The CDR3 extends over 13 amino acids. Germline lookup yields CDR1 MDHEN and CDR2 SYDVKM. The CDR3: CAGSGGGRNEQYF. CDR3 bases: TGTGCCGGATCAGGGGGAGGGAGGAACGAGCAGTACTTC.

In this sample, this clone turned up once. The gene calls are TRBV30 and TRBJ2-3; TRBD1 is a possible D gene (6 bases). Germline CDR1 GTSNPN, CDR2 SVGIG (reference sequence). The length of the CDR3 is 13 residues. V was trimmed by 4 bases and J by 2 bases, leaving 10 bases between them. The CDR3 sequence is CAWNAGDTDTQYF. The CDR3 coding sequence is TGTGCCTGGAACGCAGGGGACACAGATACGCAGTATTTT. Filled out from reference TRBV30 and TRBJ2-3, the complete variable domain reads SQTIHQWPATLVQPVGSPLSLECTVEGTSNPNLYWYRQAAGRGLQLLFYSVGIGQISSEVPQNLSASRPQDRQFILSSKKLLLSDSGFYLCAWNAGDTDTQYFGPGTRLTVL.

About this clone itself: This same CDR3 is encoded by further DNA sequences in the sample. The chain employs TRBV6-1 and TRBJ2-1, with D perhaps matching TRBD1 (6 bases). Germline CDR1 reads MNHNS; CDR2 reads SASEGT. The CDR3 consists of 15 residues. Trimming cost V 6 bases and J 0 bases, with 12 bases left between them. As DNA, the CDR3 is TGTGCCAGCAGGGCCGGGACAAGCTCCTACAATGAGCAGTTCTTC. It is translated as CASRAGTSSYNEQFF.

The J gene is TRBJ2-7, the V gene TRBV7-2; D gene uncertain. Germline values: CDR1 SGHTA, CDR2 FQGNSA. The V end lost 2 bases, the J end lost 6 bases, and 11 bases lay between the germline ends. The CDR3 has 13 residues. The CDR3 DNA follows: TGTGCCAGCAGCTTAAAGGGAAGCCTCGAGCAGTACTTC. Translation gives CASSLKGSLEQYF. Based on the CDR3 plus reference TRBV7-2 and TRBJ2-7, the full variable domain is GAGVSQSPSNKVTEKGKDVELRCDPISGHTALYWYRQSLGQGLEFLIYFQGNSAPDKSGLPSDRFSAERTGGSVSTLTIQRTQQEDSAVYLCASSLKGSLEQYFGPGTRLTVT.

The V gene is TRBV28, the J gene TRBJ1-5, with a weak D call TRBD1 (5 bases). The CDR3 is made up of 14 amino acids. The germline V and J ends were trimmed by 3 bases and 8 bases, with 14 bases remaining between them. Germline V gene data show CDR1 as MDHEN and CDR2 as SYDVKM. The CDR3 region is CASSFWQGGEPQHF. In DNA form, the CDR3 reads TGTGCCAGCAGTTTCTGGCAGGGCGGAGAGCCCCAGCATTTT. The variable domain in full, completed from reference TRBV28 and TRBJ1-5, reads DVKVTQSSRYLVKRTGEKVFLECVQDMDHENMFWYRQDPGLGLRLIYFSYDVKMKEKGDIPEGYSVSREKKERFSLILESASTNQTSMYLCASSFWQGGEPQHFGDGTRLSIL.